The 5 T cell receptor beta chains listed next were all sequenced from one sample in a study of neoadjuvant anti-PD-1 for oral cavity cancer. The data were produced by immunoSEQ multiplex PCR, yet TCRdb's version contains in-frame clones alone and is incomplete. There are 55,000 to 75,000 clones in the sample; more than 60% occur only once, and just over 2.5% lies in the top ten. Sequencing was performed on PBMCs, taken before nivolumab (anti-PD-1) treatment. Receptor source: a person between 40 and 80 years old with oral cavity squamous cell carcinoma.

This chain links TRBV19 with TRBJ1-2; D perhaps matches TRBD1 (6 bases). V was cut by 3 bases and J by 4 bases, with 9 bases left in between. Germline V gene lookup returns CDR1 LNHDA and CDR2 SQIVND (reference sequence). The CDR3 contains 13 residues. Here the CDR3 reads CASSMGTSYGYTF. The CDR3, as DNA: TGTGCCAGTAGTATGGGGACATCCTATGGCTACACCTTC.

The chain links TRBV18 to TRBJ2-7; TRBD2 might be the D (5 bases). V lost 5 bases and J lost 3, with 8 bases in between. The CDR3 length is 12 residues. Germline CDR1 is KGHSH and CDR2 is LQKENI. The CDR3 region has the DNA TGTGCCAGCTCATCGGGAAACTACGAGCAGTACTTC. This gives the protein CASSSGNYEQYF.

V is TRBV29-1 and J is TRBJ1-3; the match to TRBD1 covers 7 bases. Germline V gives CDR1 SQVTM, CDR2 ANQGSEA. The CDR3 is 13 residues long. The ends lost 7 bases at V and 2 bases at J; junction bases unmatched: 5. Here the CDR3 reads CSARTGAGNTIYF. The CDR3 DNA reads TGCAGCGCCCGCACAGGGGCTGGAAACACCATATATTTT.

V gene TRBV28 combines with J gene TRBJ2-1; weak D call: TRBD1 (6 bases). The ends were cut back, 2 bases at V and 1 base at J, with 12 bases in the middle. CDR3 length: 16 amino acids. Per germline, CDR1 MDHEN and CDR2 SYDVKM. CDR3 region: CASSLGGQLSYNEQFF. The CDR3 bases are TGTGCCAGCAGTTTAGGAGGACAGCTATCCTACAATGAGCAGTTCTTC.

The J gene is TRBJ2-1, the V gene TRBV10-3; 7 nucleotides agree with TRBD1. Germline CDR1 ENHRY, CDR2 SYGVKD. The CDR3 loop spans 13 amino acids. J lost 6 bases, V lost 4 bases, and 3 bases had no gene match. CDR3 amino acids: CAISARDSNEQFF. In nucleotides, the CDR3 is TGTGCCATCAGTGCCCGGGACAGCAATGAGCAGTTCTTC.